This entry lists 20 T cell receptor beta chains sequenced from one sample in a study of human thymus T cells. Data came from immunoSEQ multiplex PCR; TCRdb stores just in-frame clones and leaves some out. The data show 35,000 to 55,000 clones, approximately 95% seen once. Sequencing used blood. The receptors originated from a boy under two years old with a congenital heart defect but otherwise immunologically healthy.

This chain connects TRBV19 to TRBJ1-3; tentatively, D is TRBD1 (5 bases). In germline, CDR1 is LNHDA, CDR2 SQIVND (reference sequence). The CDR3 runs 15 residues. With 8 bases removed from V and 0 bases from J, the gap between germline ends came to 14 bases. The chain's CDR3 is CASGGVAFSGNTIYF. The CDR3 DNA sequence: TGTGCCAGTGGGGGGGTAGCCTTCTCTGGAAACACCATATATTTT.

The chain combines TRBV5-4 with TRBJ2-5, with a tentative D call TRBD2 (6 bases). Between the trimmed V and J ends, which lost 5 bases and 2 bases, there was a span of 16 bases. The CDR3 length is 15 residues. CDR1 SGHNT and CDR2 YYREEE come from the germline V gene (reference sequence). The DNA for the CDR3 is TGTGCCAGCAGGGGGGGTCTAGGGCCTCAAGAGACCCAGTACTTC. As protein: CASRGGLGPQETQYF.

The rearrangement links TRBV4-1 to TRBJ2-5; TRBD2 matches 13 bases. Germline V CDR1 and CDR2: MGHRA, YSYEKL. Unmatched junction bases numbered 10, after V lost 4 bases and J lost 5 bases. The CDR3 has 17 residues. CDR3 nucleotides: TGCGCCAGCAGCCCGTACACTAGCGGGGGGGCAAGGGAGACCCAGTACTTC. It specifies CASSPYTSGGARETQYF.

This clone came up once. The chain joins TRBV7-2 to TRBJ2-7; TRBD2 matches at 11 bases. The CDR3 has 15 residues. The junction had 4 bases not matched to a gene; V was cut back by 3 bases and J by 3 bases. The germline CDR1 and CDR2 sequences are SGHTA and FQGNSA. The CDR3: CASSFLAGGNYEQYF. The CDR3 nucleotides are TGTGCCAGCAGCTTCCTAGCGGGGGGTAACTACGAGCAGTACTTC. The whole variable domain, remainder taken from reference TRBV7-2 and TRBJ2-7, is GAGVSQSPSNKVTEKGKDVELRCDPISGHTALYWYRQSLGQGLEFLIYFQGNSAPDKSGLPSDRFSAERTGGSVSTLTIQRTQQEDSAVYLCASSFLAGGNYEQYFGPGTRLTVT.

This clone was observed a single time. The chain uses TRBV7-2 and TRBJ2-1; D remains ambiguous. Trimming took off 5 bases at V and 4 bases at J, with 15 bases between the two ends. The CDR3 is made up of 15 amino acids. In germline, CDR1 is SGHTA, CDR2 FQGNSA. The CDR3 bases are TGTGCCAGCAGCCCCCCTCGACTGAGGTACAATGAGCAGTTCTTC. It translates to CASSPPRLRYNEQFF.

This chain connects TRBV6-5 to TRBJ1-3; D is unresolved. V was clipped by 6 bases and J by 0 bases, with 9 bases between them. Germline CDR1 is MNHEY and CDR2 is SVGAGI. The CDR3 loop spans 14 amino acids. In nucleotides, the CDR3 is TGTGCCAGCAGCCGGGTCTTCTCTGGAAACACCATATATTTT. It codes for CASSRVFSGNTIYF.

The chain uses TRBV5-1 and TRBJ2-3; TRBD1 matches 12 bases. The germline V gene has CDR1 SGHRS and CDR2 YFSETQ. V gave up 4 bases and J gave up 5 bases; unmatched junction bases: 11. The CDR3 is 17 amino acids. The CDR3 region has the DNA TGCGCCAGCAGCGTGACGGGACAGGGGGCTCGAGGAGATACGCAGTATTTT. This gives the protein CASSVTGQGARGDTQYF.

As concerns this clone: The sample contains more than one DNA sequence encoding this CDR3. This sequence joins TRBV12-5 and TRBJ1-2; 7 positions agree with TRBD1. V lost 3 bases and J lost 5; bases outside the gene matches: 0. The germline gives CDR1 LGHNT, CDR2 FRNRAP. There are 12 residues in the CDR3. In nucleotides, the CDR3 is TGTGCTAGTGGTTTACAGGGGTATGGCTACACCTTC. Its protein is CASGLQGYGYTF.

V usage is TRBV5-1 and J usage is TRBJ2-3; 10 positions match TRBD2. Looked up from germline, CDR1 is SGHRS and CDR2 is YFSETQ. The CDR3 has 15 amino acids. The ends lost 0 bases at V and 4 bases at J; junction bases unmatched: 2. CDR3 nucleotides: TGCGCCAGCAGCTTGGGAGCGGGGGGGCCAGATACGCAGTATTTT. This encodes CASSLGAGGPDTQYF.

The V and J genes are TRBV28 and TRBJ1-5; D is possibly TRBD1 (5 bases). Trimming took 4 bases from V and 2 from J, leaving 12 bases between them. The CDR3 sequence is 15 residues long. CDR1 is MDHEN, CDR2 SYDVKM, per germline. For the CDR3, the DNA is TGTGCCAGCAGTTCCCCTCTGGGGGGCAATCAGCCCCAGCATTTT. Translated: CASSSPLGGNQPQHF.

This rearrangement joins TRBV7-3 to TRBJ2-3; D tentatively fits TRBD1 or TRBD2 (5 bases each). The CDR3 spans 13 residues. The V gene lost 5 bases and the J gene lost 4 bases, with 10 bases spanning the gap. Germline V gives CDR1 SGHTA, CDR2 FQGTGA. CDR3 protein: CASSGMGADTQYF. DNA for the CDR3: TGTGCCAGCAGCGGGATGGGGGCAGATACGCAGTATTTT.

This clone was seen once. This chain links TRBV28 with TRBJ2-7; 16 bases match TRBD2. This CDR3 has 17 amino acids. V lost 6 bases, J lost 4 bases, and 9 bases stayed unmatched. Per germline, CDR1 MDHEN and CDR2 SYDVKM. CDR3 sequence: CASRRPGLAGGRYEQYF. The CDR3 nucleotides are TGTGCCAGCAGACGTCCGGGACTAGCGGGGGGGCGGTACGAGCAGTACTTC.

CDR3 nucleotide sequence: TGTGCCAGCAGCCCCCAGAACTCCCGGACCGGGGAGCTGTTTTTT. It yields the protein CASSPQNSRTGELFF. The V and J genes are TRBV9 and TRBJ2-2, with D uncertain. V dropped 4 bases and J dropped 5 bases, with 15 bases sitting between them. The CDR3 is made up of 15 amino acids. In germline, CDR1 is SGDLS, CDR2 YYNGEE.

The CDR3 coding sequence is TGCGCCAGCAGCCAAAGTCAGGGATTGAACACTGAAGCTTTCTTT. Translated, it gives CASSQSQGLNTEAFF. V and J are TRBV4-1 and TRBJ1-1, with a tentative D call TRBD1 (5 bases). V lost 2 bases to trimming and J lost 0 bases, with 10 bases between them. Germline V CDR1 and CDR2: MGHRA, YSYEKL. The CDR3 length is 15 residues.

V gene TRBV5-4 combines with J gene TRBJ2-5, with 9 bases identical to TRBD2. There are 16 residues in the CDR3. With 1 base clipped from V and 4 bases from J, the junction kept 8 bases outside the gene matches. The germline gives CDR1 SGHNT, CDR2 YYREEE (reference sequence). This CDR3 is CASSLSAGGAGETQYF. CDR3 in DNA: TGTGCCAGCAGCTTGTCCGCGGGGGGGGCCGGAGAGACCCAGTACTTC.

The chain employs TRBV5-6 and TRBJ1-5, with D unresolved. Trimming took off 0 bases at V and 3 bases at J, with 13 bases between the two ends. This CDR3 is 16 amino acids long. Germline loops: CDR1 SGHDT, CDR2 YYEEEE. DNA for the CDR3: TGTGCCAGCAGCTTGGGTCTGAATCTAGCCAATCAGCCCCAGCATTTT. This encodes CASSLGLNLANQPQHF.

This clone was counted a single time. The chain recombines TRBV28 with TRBJ2-5; D not resolved. CDR3 length equals 13 residues. Germline V gives CDR1 MDHEN, CDR2 SYDVKM. V was cut by 6 bases and J by 5 bases, with 13 bases left in between. The CDR3 DNA reads TGTGCCAGCAGACTTCGCGGTTTCGAGACCCAGTACTTC. Its protein product is CASRLRGFETQYF.

This clone is a singleton in its sample. The chain couples TRBV5-1 to TRBJ1-1; D unresolved. V was cut by 1 base and J by 3 bases, with 7 bases left in between. This CDR3 is built from 13 residues. Germline V gene data show CDR1 as SGHRS and CDR2 as YFSETQ. CDR3 region: CASSLTVYTEAFF. The CDR3 DNA follows: TGCGCCAGCAGCTTGACAGTTTACACTGAAGCTTTCTTT.

This chain uses TRBV6-1 with TRBJ2-5; 11 positions match TRBD2. The CDR3 has 15 residues. After removal of 6 bases from V and 3 bases from J, the junction contained 6 bases not matched to a gene. Germline assignment: CDR1 MNHNS and CDR2 SASEGT. CDR3 sequence (DNA): TGTGCCAGCAGGAAATCACTAGCGGGGGAAGAGACCCAGTACTTC. It codes for CASRKSLAGEETQYF.

The V gene is TRBV15, the J gene TRBJ1-4, with 10 nucleotides matching TRBD1. The V gene's germline CDR1 is LNHNV and CDR2 YYDKDF (reference sequence). V shed 1 base, J shed 4 bases, and the junction held 6 bases outside the gene matches. CDR3 length equals 17 residues. The CDR3 here is CATSRGQGATINEKLFF. The CDR3, as DNA: TGTGCCACCAGCAGAGGACAGGGGGCTACTATTAATGAAAAACTGTTTTTT.